The clone carrying this T cell receptor (beta chain) has a handful of counts. TCRdb itself ran the RT-PCR reads through MiXCR, one entry per CDR3 protein. The repertoire holds about 540,000 distinct CDR3 sequences, with roughly 23% as singletons. The data derive from a study of response to subunit inactivated influenza vaccine. The germline gives CDR1 DFQATT, CDR2 SNEGSKA (reference sequence). V lost 2 bases and J lost 0, with 14 bases in between. The CDR3 extends over 16 amino acids. The same sample was also used in a study of T cells expressing NK-cell markers. That study adds: Beta-chain TCR cDNA was generated via 5'RACE template switching with UMIs. Seropositivity for HCMV was found in seven of the eight sequenced donors, with one seronegative. Whether the expanded NKG2C+ T cell clones recognized HCMV remained unclear.

This clonotype was sampled from a man aged 50 or older who received an inactivated influenza vaccine. The chain joins TRBV20-1 to TRBJ2-4, with D uncertain. Sequenced here: CD4+ T cells sorted from PBMCs, sampled approximately 12 days after vaccination. CDR3 sequence reads: CSARIGGNLAKNIQYF. CDR3 DNA: TGCAGTGCTAGAATTGGCGGAAATCTAGCCAAAAACATTCAGTACTTC.